One sample yielded the 15 T cell receptor beta chains listed below, sequenced in a study of identical twins. TCRdb re-derived calls from the 5' RACE reads in MiXCR, one entry per CDR3 protein. Altogether about 810,000 distinct CDR3 sequences are present, 9% to 15% being singletons, with the ten largest covering around 1.6%. These data were also filed under a second study, of yellow fever vaccine responses in identical twins.

Sequenced material: PBMCs. These receptors were collected from a woman between 18 and 30 years old in good health.

This clonotype was counted a few times. The chain employs TRBV10-3 and TRBJ2-7; possible D gene TRBD2, 6 bases. The V gene's germline CDR1 is ENHRY and CDR2 SYGVKD. V lost 2 bases and J 5 bases, leaving 13 bases between the germline ends. The CDR3 totals 14 residues. CDR3 in DNA: TGTGCCATCAGTGAGCTCGGCAGGGAGGACGAGCAGTACTTC. This codes for CAISELGREDEQYF.

V usage is TRBV6-2 or TRBV6-3 and J usage is TRBJ2-1; perhaps D is TRBD1 or TRBD2 (7 bases each). The V and J ends lost 8 bases and 0 bases respectively, with 23 bases between them. The germline gives CDR1 MNHEY, CDR2 SVGEGT. The CDR3 loop spans 18 amino acids. The CDR3 region is CASGRGQDRSGSYNEQFF. The CDR3 DNA follows: TGTGCCAGCGGGCGGGGGCAGGACAGGTCTGGCTCCTACAATGAGCAGTTCTTC.

This clonotype was picked up a small number of times. The chain couples TRBV19 to TRBJ2-1, with a possible D match to TRBD2 (5 bases). Germline V gives CDR1 LNHDA, CDR2 SQIVND (reference sequence). This CDR3 has 16 amino acids. The ends were cut back, 2 bases at V and 0 bases at J, with 11 bases in the middle. The CDR3, as DNA: TGTGCCAGTAGTATATGGTGGGGAGCCTCCTACAATGAGCAGTTCTTC. Translating it yields CASSIWWGASYNEQFF.

The V gene is TRBV7-9, the J gene TRBJ2-5, with TRBD2 matching 11 bases. Germline CDR1 and CDR2: SEHNR and FQNEAQ (reference sequence). Trimming removed 5 bases from V and 1 base from J; junction bases left unmatched: 9. This CDR3 contains 17 residues. The CDR3 region is CASSDPLAGGVQETQYF. The CDR3 nucleotides read TGTGCCAGCAGCGACCCATTAGCGGGAGGGGTCCAAGAGACCCAGTACTTC.

The chain carries TRBV29-1 and TRBJ1-1, with D uncertain. CDR3 size: 11 residues. Germline CDR1 reads SQVTM; CDR2 reads ANQGSEA. The V gene lost 8 bases and the J gene lost 0 bases, with 7 bases spanning the gap. The DNA of the CDR3 is TGCAGCACAAAATTGAACACTGAAGCTTTCTTT. Translating gives CSTKLNTEAFF.

The rearrangement uses TRBV6-1 and TRBJ2-5; TRBD2 matches 7 bases. This CDR3 is built from 14 residues. V was pared by 6 bases and J by 1 base, with 5 bases of the junction left unmatched. CDR1 MNHNS and CDR2 SASEGT come from the germline V gene. The CDR3 here is CASRKRGVQETQYF. CDR3 sequence (DNA): TGTGCCAGCAGAAAGCGGGGCGTCCAAGAGACCCAGTACTTC.

This clonotype appeared a single time. The V gene is TRBV6-5, the J gene TRBJ2-5; D is perhaps TRBD1 or TRBD2 (5 bases each). V was cut by 1 base and J by 5 bases, with 14 bases left in between. Germline V CDR1 and CDR2: MNHEY, SVGAGI. The CDR3 contains 15 residues. The DNA of the CDR3 is TGTGCCAGCAGTTACTACTATGGGACCCCGGAGACCCAGTACTTC. It translates to CASSYYYGTPETQYF.

The V and J genes are TRBV4-1 and TRBJ2-1; D is undetermined. V lost 0 bases, J lost 0 bases, and 12 bases lay in between. The length of the CDR3 is 17 residues. From germline, CDR1 is MGHRA and CDR2 YSYEKL. The DNA for the CDR3 is TGCGCCAGCAGCCAAGATCCCGCGGAAAGCTCCTACAATGAGCAGTTCTTC. Protein product: CASSQDPAESSYNEQFF.

V and J are TRBV6-2 or TRBV6-3 and TRBJ2-7, with 9 bases lining up with TRBD2. In germline, CDR1 is MNHEY, CDR2 SVGEGT. V lost 7 bases, J lost 4 bases, and 8 bases stayed unmatched. This CDR3 spans 14 amino acids. CDR3 loop: CASTARGGSYEQYV. The CDR3 DNA sequence: TGTGCCAGCACCGCGCGGGGGGGCTCTTACGAGCAGTACGTC.

This clonotype was counted between two and nine times. The rearrangement uses TRBV7-9 and TRBJ1-3; D is ambiguous. CDR1 is SEHNR and CDR2 is FQNEAQ in the germline V gene (reference sequence). V was pared by 6 bases and J by 1 base, with 13 bases between. This CDR3 comprises 15 residues. The CDR3 coding sequence is TGTGCCAGCAGTCCCGACCGGCCATCTGGAAACACCATATATTTT. Translated, it gives CASSPDRPSGNTIYF.

The V and J genes are TRBV2 and TRBJ2-4; 12 positions match TRBD2. CDR1 SNHLY and CDR2 FYNNEI come from the germline V gene. V gave up 3 bases and J gave up 10 bases; unmatched junction bases: 10. This CDR3 is 16 amino acids long. CDR3 DNA sequence: TGTGCCAGCAGTGATAGGGGAGTCGGGACTAGCGGGATTCAGTACTTC. Translated: CASSDRGVGTSGIQYF.

The CDR3 region is CASSQDASRTANTEAFF. Here the CDR3 DNA reads TGTGCCAGCAGCCAAGACGCTTCCAGGACAGCTAACACTGAAGCTTTCTTT. The chain joins TRBV3-1 to TRBJ1-1; perhaps TRBD1 as D (6 bases). The germline CDR1 and CDR2 sequences are LGHDT and YNNKEL (reference sequence). Trimming cost V 0 bases and J 2 bases, with 16 bases left between them. The CDR3 is 17 amino acids.

The chain uses TRBV6-5 and TRBJ2-2; D gene uncertain. The CDR3 contains 16 residues. With 2 bases removed from V and 2 bases from J, the gap between germline ends came to 12 bases. The germline gives CDR1 MNHEY, CDR2 SVGAGI. The CDR3 DNA sequence: TGTGCCAGCAGTTACGACGGGCAGATAAACACCGGGGAGCTGTTTTTT. This encodes CASSYDGQINTGELFF.

The table lists this clonotype with a few counts. The V gene is TRBV7-2, the J gene TRBJ2-3; D remains ambiguous. The CDR3 is 15 amino acids. Trimming left V 5 bases short and J 14 bases short, with 26 bases between. Germline CDR1 is SGHTA and CDR2 is FQGNSA. The CDR3 coding sequence is TGTGCCAGCAGCCTAGGAGTCCATTCGCCTAACATCGGGTATTTT. The encoded protein is CASSLGVHSPNIGYF.

The chain links TRBV11-2 to TRBJ1-5; tentatively, D is TRBD1 (5 bases). Germline CDR1 SGHAT, CDR2 FQNNGV. V dropped 1 base and J dropped 5 bases, with 15 bases sitting between them. CDR3 length: 16 residues. The DNA of the CDR3 is TGTGCCAGCAGCTTAGGGGGTCGGGGCTCGGATCAGCCCCAGCATTTT. It translates to CASSLGGRGSDQPQHF.